Listed here are 7 T cell receptor beta chains from one sample, sequenced in a study of radiotherapy plus CTLA-4 blockade in lung cancer. TCRdb's copy holds only in-frame clones and misses some; the assay was immunoSEQ multiplex PCR. The sample has some 78,000 clones, around 85% seen once. The source was peripheral blood, collected from a patient treated with radiotherapy plus ipilimumab. The receptor set was obtained from a human donor with non-small cell lung cancer who had a partial response to radiotherapy plus ipilimumab.

This chain links TRBV27 with TRBJ1-2; a possible D gene is TRBD1 (6 bases). Looked up from germline, CDR1 is MNHEY and CDR2 is SMNVEV (reference sequence). This CDR3 spans 15 amino acids. Trimming removed 3 bases from V and 2 bases from J, with 13 bases in between. Here the CDR3 reads CASSFNGGANYGYTF. CDR3 in DNA: TGTGCCAGCAGTTTTAATGGGGGCGCGAACTATGGCTACACCTTC.

V usage is TRBV5-1 and J usage is TRBJ2-1; D perhaps matches TRBD2 (5 bases). The CDR3 runs to 15 residues. CDR1 is SGHRS, CDR2 YFSETQ, per germline. V dropped 0 bases and J dropped 2 bases, with 9 bases sitting between them. The CDR3 nucleotides are TGCGCCAGCAGCTTGGAGGGTAGCGCCTACAATGAGCAGTTCTTC. Residues: CASSLEGSAYNEQFF.

For this clone: A read error may account for a junction end that differs from germline. This chain joins TRBV7-7 and TRBJ2-1, with 10 bases that match TRBD2. Germline V CDR1 and CDR2: SSHAT, FNYEAQ (reference sequence). This CDR3 has 14 amino acids. This CDR3 reads CASSQSGRANEQFF. For the CDR3, the DNA is TGTGCTAGCAGCCAGAGCGGGAGGGCCAATGAGCAGTTCTTC.

V and J are TRBV7-9 and TRBJ1-4, with 9 bases lining up with TRBD1. CDR1 is SEHNR, CDR2 FQNEAQ, per germline (reference sequence). V gave up 4 bases and J gave up 2 bases; unmatched junction bases: 5. This CDR3 has 16 amino acids. The CDR3 bases are TGTGCCAGCAGCTGGGGACAGGGTCCGACTAATGAAAAACTGTTTTTT. This gives the protein CASSWGQGPTNEKLFF.

V usage is TRBV19 and J usage is TRBJ2-1, with 8 nucleotides matching TRBD2. From germline, CDR1 is LNHDA and CDR2 SQIVND (reference sequence). After removal of 4 bases from V and 8 bases from J, the junction contained 7 bases not matched to a gene. The CDR3 has 14 amino acids. For the CDR3, the DNA is TGTGCCAGTAGTAGACGGGAGGGCCTCGATGAGCAGTTCTTC. Residues: CASSRREGLDEQFF.

CDR3: CATSRERGPYGYTF. CDR3 sequence (DNA): TGTGCCACCAGCAGAGAGCGGGGCCCCTATGGCTACACCTTC. The chain employs TRBV15 and TRBJ1-2; the D gene is possibly TRBD1 (5 bases). V was cut by 0 bases and J by 4 bases, with 9 bases left in between. CDR1 and CDR2 (germline): LNHNV, YYDKDF (reference sequence). The CDR3 covers 14 residues. The whole variable domain, remainder taken from reference TRBV15 and TRBJ1-2, is DAMVIQNPRYQVTQFGKPVTLSCSQTLNHNVMYWYQQKSSQAPKLLFHYYDKDFNNEADTPDNFQSRRPNTSFCFLDIRSPGLGDTAMYLCATSRERGPYGYTFGSGTRLTVV.

This chain uses TRBV19 with TRBJ2-1; a possible D gene is TRBD2 (6 bases). The CDR3 spans 15 residues. V was trimmed by 1 base and J by 9 bases, leaving 16 bases between them. Germline V gives CDR1 LNHDA, CDR2 SQIVND (reference sequence). The CDR3 bases are TGTGCCAGTAGTATAGGACTAGGACTTAATGCTGAGCAGTTCTTC. This codes for CASSIGLGLNAEQFF.